The 18 T cell receptor beta chains listed next were all sequenced from one sample in a study of blood T cell repertoires in COVID-19. Profiling relied on immunoSEQ multiplex PCR, and the TCRdb table lists in-frame clones only, not all of them. The table records around 150,000 clones, around 77% of them present only once. Sequencing was done on a sample of peripheral blood. These receptor sequences come from a man aged 50 to 60 with active or convalescent COVID-19.

This clone was counted only a few times. The chain combines TRBV9 with TRBJ2-1, with 7 bases fitting TRBD2. Trimming removed 2 bases from V and 8 bases from J; junction bases left unmatched: 13. Germline values: CDR1 SGDLS, CDR2 YYNGEE. CDR3 length: 16 amino acids. The CDR3 spells CASSVEGRGGPHEQFF. DNA for the CDR3: TGTGCCAGCAGCGTGGAGGGAAGGGGAGGGCCCCATGAGCAGTTCTTC.

This chain connects TRBV5-4 to TRBJ2-3; 7 bases map to TRBD2. V gave up 0 bases and J gave up 14 bases; unmatched junction bases: 9. The germline V gene encodes CDR1 SGHNT and CDR2 YYREEE (reference sequence). The CDR3 length is 13 residues. CDR3 DNA: TGTGCCAGCAGCTTGGAAGTCAGCGGGGTTCCGTATTTT. It yields the protein CASSLEVSGVPYF.

The chain recombines TRBV6-5 with TRBJ2-2; the match to TRBD2 covers 8 bases. Trimming removed 5 bases from V and 4 bases from J; junction bases left unmatched: 3. The CDR3 is 14 amino acids. The germline CDR1 and CDR2 sequences are MNHEY and SVGAGI. The CDR3 is CASSREGGTGELFF. DNA for the CDR3: TGTGCCAGCAGTCGGGAGGGCGGCACCGGGGAGCTGTTTTTT.

The genes are TRBV4-2 and TRBJ2-1; TRBD2 aligns across 7 bases. The length of the CDR3 is 17 residues. With V trimmed by 2 bases and J by 3 bases, 10 bases remained unmatched. Germline V gene data show CDR1 as LGHNA and CDR2 as YNFKEQ. The CDR3 DNA follows: TGTGCCAGCAGCCAAAGGTACCGGGAGGAAATCTACAATGAGCAGTTCTTC. This translates into CASSQRYREEIYNEQFF.

V usage is TRBV29-1 and J usage is TRBJ1-1; D gene uncertain. The CDR3 covers 13 residues. Germline assignment: CDR1 SQVTM and CDR2 ANQGSEA. The DNA for the CDR3 is TGCACCTCCCTCGAGGCGGGGAACACTGAAGCTTTCTTT. This translates into CTSLEAGNTEAFF.

V is TRBV11-1 and J is TRBJ2-5, with D tentatively TRBD1 (6 bases). Per the germline V gene, CDR1 is SGHAT and CDR2 is FQDESV (reference sequence). CDR3 size: 12 residues. Between the trimmed V and J ends, which lost 5 bases and 13 bases, there was a span of 17 bases. The CDR3 region is CASSLDRTHLYF. CDR3 nucleotide sequence: TGTGCCAGCAGCCTCGACAGGACCCATCTGTACTTC.

The chain links TRBV15 to TRBJ2-1; 8 nucleotides line up with TRBD2. Germline loops: CDR1 LNHNV, CDR2 YYDKDF (reference sequence). Trimming removed 6 bases from V and 2 bases from J; junction bases left unmatched: 3. The CDR3 length is 14 residues. CDR3 bases: TGTGCCACCAGTAGCGGGGACGCCTACAATGAGCAGTTCTTC. It codes for CATSSGDAYNEQFF.

The chain has TRBV7-3 and TRBJ1-1, with 9 positions matching TRBD1. Trimming removed 3 bases from V and 4 bases from J; junction bases left unmatched: 6. The CDR3 length is 15 residues. Looked up from germline, CDR1 is SGHTA and CDR2 is FQGTGA. DNA of the CDR3: TGTGCCAGCAGCTTGGGACAGGGAGGGTTCACTGAAGCTTTCTTT. It encodes CASSLGQGGFTEAFF.

This clone was observed a handful of times. This chain links TRBV7-8 with TRBJ2-3; 15 bases agree with TRBD2. Germline CDR1 and CDR2: SGHVS and FQNEAQ. The J segment lost 6 bases and the V segment lost 5 bases, leaving 6 bases of the junction unmatched. CDR3 length: 16 amino acids. Here the CDR3 DNA reads TGTGCCAGCAGCCCAGGACTAGCGGGAGGGAGGGATACGCAGTATTTT. This encodes CASSPGLAGGRDTQYF.

This clone was seen just once. The V and J genes are TRBV11-2 and TRBJ2-3; tentative D call: TRBD2 (6 bases). Germline CDR1 is SGHAT and CDR2 is FQNNGV. Trimming cost V 1 base and J 1 base, with 15 bases left between them. CDR3 length equals 17 residues. CDR3 residues: CASSLGLRGGGTDTQYF. For the CDR3, the DNA is TGTGCCAGCAGCTTAGGGTTGCGGGGCGGAGGCACAGATACGCAGTATTTT.

The chain has TRBV9 and TRBJ2-3; D not certain. The CDR3 has 13 amino acids. From germline, CDR1 is SGDLS and CDR2 YYNGEE. Trimming stripped 4 bases from V and 6 bases from J, with 12 bases between. CDR3 loop: CASSPEPTDTQYF. The CDR3, as DNA: TGTGCCAGCAGCCCGGAGCCTACCGATACGCAGTATTTT.

The chain is built from TRBV19 and TRBJ1-5, with D maybe TRBD1 (6 bases). CDR3 length equals 16 residues. The V and J ends lost 10 bases and 2 bases respectively, with 21 bases between them. From germline, CDR1 is LNHDA and CDR2 SQIVND (reference sequence). CDR3 nucleotide sequence: TGTGCCACCACCGGGGCAGGGGCGTGGGGCAATCAGCCCCAGCATTTT. It yields the protein CATTGAGAWGNQPQHF.

The rearrangement uses TRBV7-9 and TRBJ1-5, with D perhaps TRBD1 (5 bases). Deletions cut 1 base from V and 4 bases from J, with 11 bases between. The CDR3 runs to 15 residues. Germline-derived CDR1 and CDR2 are SEHNR and FQNEAQ (reference sequence). The CDR3 loop reads CASSLGSGDNQPQHF. As DNA, the CDR3 is TGTGCCAGCAGCTTAGGCTCGGGGGATAATCAGCCCCAGCATTTT.

The genes are TRBV5-8 and TRBJ2-2, with D possibly matching TRBD1 (6 bases). This CDR3 is 15 amino acids long. The germline V gene has CDR1 SGHTS and CDR2 YDEGEE. V dropped 1 base and J dropped 1 base, with 8 bases sitting between them. CDR3 DNA: TGTGCCAGCAGCTTGACGGGACAGAACACCGGGGAGCTGTTTTTT. Translating it yields CASSLTGQNTGELFF. The complete variable domain, with remaining parts taken from reference TRBV5-8 and TRBJ2-2, reads EAGVTQSPTHLIKTRGQQATLRCSPISGHTSVYWYQQALGLGLQFLLWYDEGEERNRGNFPPRFSGRQFPNYSSELNVNALELEDSALYLCASSLTGQNTGELFFGEGSRLTVL.

On this clone: The junction does not match germline at one end; this may be a read error. The rearrangement links TRBV28 to TRBJ2-1; 10 positions agree with TRBD2. Looked up from germline, CDR1 is MDHEN and CDR2 is SYDVKM. The CDR3 has 19 amino acids. In nucleotides, the CDR3 is TGTGCCAGCAGTCTATGGACACCTGCTAGCGGGAGCTCCTACAATGAGCAGTTCTTC. Translation gives CASSLWTPASGSSYNEQFF. Variable domain in full (rest from reference TRBV28 and TRBJ2-1): DVKVTQSSRYLVKRTGEKVFLECVQDMDHENMFWYRQDPGLGLRLIYFSYDVKMKEKGDIPEGYSVSREKKERFSLILESASTNQTSMYLCASSLWTPASGSSYNEQFFGPGTRLTVL.

The chain combines TRBV6-5 with TRBJ2-7, with 12 nucleotides matching TRBD2. Germline V gene sequence: CDR1 MNHEY, CDR2 SVGAGI. Unmatched junction bases numbered 2, after V lost 7 bases and J lost 1 base. The CDR3 spans 14 residues. The CDR3 reads CASIGLAGSYEQYF. The CDR3 nucleotides read TGTGCCAGCATTGGACTAGCGGGGTCCTACGAGCAGTACTTC.

The chain has TRBV28 and TRBJ1-1; D is unresolved. V was cut by 5 bases and J by 6 bases, with 10 bases left in between. The germline V gene has CDR1 MDHEN and CDR2 SYDVKM. The CDR3 is 12 amino acids. This chain's CDR3 is CASSLLGAEAFF. CDR3 nucleotide sequence: TGTGCCAGCAGTCTACTGGGCGCTGAAGCTTTCTTT.

The CDR3, as DNA: TGTGCCAGCAGCTGGGACACTTCAACCTACGAGCAGTACTTC. Protein sequence: CASSWDTSTYEQYF. The chain carries TRBV5-4 and TRBJ2-7; weak D call: TRBD1 (6 bases). Germline lookup yields CDR1 SGHNT and CDR2 YYREEE (reference sequence). Trimming left V 3 bases short and J 2 bases short, with 12 bases between. This CDR3 spans 14 amino acids.